What follows describes a single T cell receptor beta chain. In the original workflow: Estimation of nucleated cell counts was performed using reference gene primer amplification. Generated by immunoSEQ multiplex PCR, the TCRdb table keeps only in-frame clones and is missing some. That table supplies the V and J calls and clone size; D and trimming were determined from the DNA. The sample holds fewer than 45,000 clones, roughly 90% seen once. The data were taken from a study of blood T cell repertoires in COVID-19. Across the whole study: The United States, Italy and Spain supplied acute and convalescent COVID-19 samples. Sources were T cells, B-cell-depleted T cells, or PBMCs; the material itself was cDNA or gDNA.

The sequence was collected from a man aged 55 to 69 with active or convalescent COVID-19. Material: peripheral blood.

CDR3 DNA: TGTGCCAGCAGCCATTCGGACTATGGCTACACCTTC. This sequence encodes CASSHSDYGYTF. J is TRBJ1-2 and V is TRBV3-1 (or the pseudogene TRBV3-2); D not resolved. Trimming stripped 3 bases from V and 3 bases from J, with 5 bases between. There are 12 residues in the CDR3. Germline CDR1 LGHDT, CDR2 YNNKEL (reference sequence).